This T cell receptor beta chain comes out of a study of blood T cell repertoires in COVID-19. Study-wide context: The United States, Italy and Spain provided the acute and convalescent COVID-19 samples. T cells, B-cell-depleted T cells, or PBMCs supplied cDNA or gDNA.

Deletions cut 5 bases from V and 5 bases from J, with 12 bases between. CDR1 is ENHRY, CDR2 SYGVKD, per germline. CDR3 length: 13 residues. Original handling: Reference gene primer amplification gave estimated nucleated cell counts. Assay used: immunoSEQ multiplex PCR; TCRdb lists only in-frame clones, some missing. For V, J and clone size, that table is used; D and trimming come from the DNA. Of around 120,000 clones listed, over 80% are singletons. A single count supports this clone. Material: peripheral blood. The V gene is TRBV10-3, the J gene TRBJ2-5; TRBD2 is a possible D gene (6 bases). The clonotype originates from a man aged 40-49 years with active or convalescent COVID-19. Here the CDR3 reads CAISPSGRETQYF. The CDR3 DNA is TGTGCCATCAGTCCTTCGGGGAGGGAGACCCAGTACTTC.